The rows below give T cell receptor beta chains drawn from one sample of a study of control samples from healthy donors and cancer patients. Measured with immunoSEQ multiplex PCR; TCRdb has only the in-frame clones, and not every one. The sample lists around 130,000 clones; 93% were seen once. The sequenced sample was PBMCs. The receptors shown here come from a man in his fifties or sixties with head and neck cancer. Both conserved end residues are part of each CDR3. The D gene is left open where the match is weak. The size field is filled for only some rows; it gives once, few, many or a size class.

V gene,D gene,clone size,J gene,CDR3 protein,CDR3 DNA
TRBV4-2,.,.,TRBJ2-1,CASSRGRDTNNEQFF,TGTGCCAGCAGCCGAGGCCGGGACACCAACAATGAGCAGTTCTTC
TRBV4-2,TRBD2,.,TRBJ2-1,CASSQGLAGGQVEQFF,TGTGCCAGCAGCCAAGGACTAGCGGGGGGGCAGGTTGAGCAGTTCTTC
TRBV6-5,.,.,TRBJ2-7,CASSSVRGTYEQYF,TGTGCCAGCAGTTCCGTTCGGGGCACCTACGAGCAGTACTTC
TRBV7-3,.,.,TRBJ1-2,CASSPGKGYGYTF,TGTGCCAGCAGCCCCGGGAAAGGGTATGGCTACACCTTC
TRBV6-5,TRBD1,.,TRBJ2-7,CASNRETGSGYEQYF,TGTGCCAGCAATCGAGAGACAGGGTCGGGCTACGAGCAGTACTTC
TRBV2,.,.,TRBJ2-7,CASSLATGRRPYEQYF,TGTGCCAGCAGTTTAGCGACAGGACGTCGGCCATACGAGCAGTACTTC
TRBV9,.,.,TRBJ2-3,CASSVALDTQYF,TGTGCCAGCAGCGTAGCGCTTGATACGCAGTATTTT
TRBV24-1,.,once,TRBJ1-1,CATKGVEDTEAFF,TGTGCCACAAAAGGGGTGGAGGACACTGAAGCTTTCTTT
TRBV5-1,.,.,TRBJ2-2,CASSLVREKLFF,TGCGCCAGCAGCTTGGTCAGGGAGAAGCTGTTTTTT
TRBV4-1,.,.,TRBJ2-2,CASSQVGGTGELFF,TGCGCCAGCAGCCAAGTGGGGGGAACCGGGGAGCTGTTTTTT
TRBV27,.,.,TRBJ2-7,CASSFGPSYEQYF,TGTGCCAGCAGTTTCGGGCCTTCCTACGAGCAGTACTTC
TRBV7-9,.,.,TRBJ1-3,CASSLLGAGNTIYF,TGTGCCAGCAGCTTACTCGGGGCTGGAAACACCATATATTTT
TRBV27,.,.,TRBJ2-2,CASSAANTGELFF,TGTGCCAGCTCGGCAGCGAACACCGGGGAGCTGTTTTTT
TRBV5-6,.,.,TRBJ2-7,CASSWAGDEQYF,TGTGCCAGCAGCTGGGCAGGTGACGAGCAGTACTTC
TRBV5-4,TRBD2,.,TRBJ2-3,CASSGSGGLHTQYF,TGTGCCAGCTCGGGTAGCGGGGGACTTCATACGCAGTATTTT
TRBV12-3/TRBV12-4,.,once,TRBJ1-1,CASSRTGNTEAFF,TGTGCCAGCAGCCGTACAGGGAACACTGAAGCTTTCTTT
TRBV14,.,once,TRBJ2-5,CASSQGFLAWETQYF,TGTGCCAGCAGCCAAGGGTTCCTAGCATGGGAGACCCAGTACTTC
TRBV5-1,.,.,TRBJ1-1,CASSSGRGNTEAFF,TGCGCCAGCAGCTCGGGACGCGGGAACACTGAAGCTTTCTTT
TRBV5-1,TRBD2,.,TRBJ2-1,CASSSGLGGYNEQFF,TGCGCCAGCAGCTCGGGACTAGGGGGCTACAATGAGCAGTTCTTC
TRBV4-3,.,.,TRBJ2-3,CASSQDRTPGTQYF,TGCGCCAGCAGCCAAGATAGAACCCCTGGAACGCAGTATTTT
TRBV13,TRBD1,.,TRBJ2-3,CASSLGHRGQRDTQYF,TGTGCCAGCAGCTTAGGGCACAGGGGACAGCGGGATACGCAGTATTTT
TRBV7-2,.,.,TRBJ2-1,CASSRGVGYNEQFF,TGTGCCAGCAGCCGCGGAGTAGGATACAATGAGCAGTTCTTC